This T cell receptor (beta chain) was found in a study of CD8+CD57+ T cells in acquired aplastic anemia. Study information: Each DNA sample taken from sorted CD4+ and CD8+ cells came to 2.5 to 4 ug on average. Healthy donors gave about 10 million reads on average for CD4+ cells. General study findings and limits: Levels of CD8+ Simpson's diversity were not significantly distinct in patients versus controls. Roughly 31 CD8+ CDR3 sequences occurred in both the patients and the controls.

Using genomic DNA as the template, TCR beta VDJ and CDR3 profiling was carried out. A single record per CDR3 protein comes from TCRdb applying MiXCR to the reads. The sample contains under 200,000 distinct CDR3 sequences, 55% to 70% of which appear only once. V was shortened by 8 bases and J by 1 base, with 9 bases between the two germline ends. The CDR3 has 12 residues. The germline CDR1 and CDR2 sequences are SNHLY and FYNNEI. Comments on this clonotype: The antigen is unknown.

Sequencing was carried out using sorted CD4+, CD8+, or CD8+CD57+ T cells (not recorded which) from PBMCs. This sequence was found in a human donor in good health. This chain connects TRBV2 to TRBJ2-7; D not certain. As DNA, the CDR3 is TGTGCCAGCCTTACCGGGTCCTACGAGCAGTACTTC. Protein sequence: CASLTGSYEQYF.